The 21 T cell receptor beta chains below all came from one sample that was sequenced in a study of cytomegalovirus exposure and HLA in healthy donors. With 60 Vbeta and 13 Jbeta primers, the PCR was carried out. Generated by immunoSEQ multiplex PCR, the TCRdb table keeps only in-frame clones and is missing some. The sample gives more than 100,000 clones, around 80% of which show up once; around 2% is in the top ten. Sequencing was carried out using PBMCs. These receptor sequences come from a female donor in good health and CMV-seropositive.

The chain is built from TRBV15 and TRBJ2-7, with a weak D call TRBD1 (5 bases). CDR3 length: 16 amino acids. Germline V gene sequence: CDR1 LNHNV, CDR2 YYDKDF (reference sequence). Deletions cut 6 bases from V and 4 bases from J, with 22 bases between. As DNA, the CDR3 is TGTGCCACCAGAGGGGCGTCCAGCGACAGTTATTACGAGCAGTACTTC. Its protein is CATRGASSDSYYEQYF.

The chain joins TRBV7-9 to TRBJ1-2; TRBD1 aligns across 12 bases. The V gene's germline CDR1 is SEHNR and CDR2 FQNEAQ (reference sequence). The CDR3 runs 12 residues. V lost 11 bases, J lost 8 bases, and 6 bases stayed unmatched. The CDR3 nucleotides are TGTGCCGGCGGGACAGGGGGCGAAGGCTACACCTTC. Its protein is CAGGTGGEGYTF.

CDR3 DNA: TGTGCCAGCACTTTAGGACTAGACAATGAGCAGTTCTTC. It codes for CASTLGLDNEQFF. The chain joins TRBV2 to TRBJ2-1; 7 nucleotides match TRBD2. Germline V lookup: CDR1 SNHLY, CDR2 FYNNEI. This CDR3 has 13 residues. Trimming removed 7 bases from V and 5 bases from J; junction bases left unmatched: 5.

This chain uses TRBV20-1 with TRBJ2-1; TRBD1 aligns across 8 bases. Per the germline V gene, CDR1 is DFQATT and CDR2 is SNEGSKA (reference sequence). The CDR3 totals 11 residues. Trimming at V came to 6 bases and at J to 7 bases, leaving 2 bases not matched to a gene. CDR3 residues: CSARQGNEQFF. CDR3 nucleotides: TGCAGTGCGCGACAGGGGAATGAGCAGTTCTTC.

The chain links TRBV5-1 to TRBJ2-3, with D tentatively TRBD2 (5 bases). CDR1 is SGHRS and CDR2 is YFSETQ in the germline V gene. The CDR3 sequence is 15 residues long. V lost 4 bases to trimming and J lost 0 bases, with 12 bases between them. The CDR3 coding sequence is TGCGCCAGCAGCGCTCACAGCGGTAGCACAGATACGCAGTATTTT. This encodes CASSAHSGSTDTQYF.

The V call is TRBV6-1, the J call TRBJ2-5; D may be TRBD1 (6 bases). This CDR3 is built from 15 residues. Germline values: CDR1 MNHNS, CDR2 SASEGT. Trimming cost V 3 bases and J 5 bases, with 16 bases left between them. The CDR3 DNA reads TGTGCCAGCAGTGAGTTTGGCAGGGGCGGTGAGACCCAGTACTTC. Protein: CASSEFGRGGETQYF.

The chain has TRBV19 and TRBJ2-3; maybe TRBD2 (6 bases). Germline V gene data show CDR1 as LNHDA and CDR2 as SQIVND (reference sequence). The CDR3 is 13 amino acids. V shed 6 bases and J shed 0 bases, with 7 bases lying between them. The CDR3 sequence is CASRRGSTDTQYF. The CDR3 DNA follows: TGTGCCAGTAGGCGGGGAAGCACAGATACGCAGTATTTT.

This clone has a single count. The CDR3 is CASTSIGGGEQFF. The CDR3 region has the DNA TGTGCCAGCACCTCGATCGGGGGAGGTGAGCAGTTCTTC. The chain couples TRBV2 to TRBJ2-1; a weak D match, TRBD2 (6 bases). Trimming removed 7 bases from V and 9 bases from J, with 16 bases in between. Germline values: CDR1 SNHLY, CDR2 FYNNEI. The CDR3 loop spans 13 amino acids.

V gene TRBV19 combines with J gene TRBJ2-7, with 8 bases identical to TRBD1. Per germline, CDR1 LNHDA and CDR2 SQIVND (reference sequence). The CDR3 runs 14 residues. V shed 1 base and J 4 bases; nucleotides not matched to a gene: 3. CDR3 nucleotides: TGTGCCAGTAGTATAGGACAGGGGTCGTACGAGCAGTACTTC. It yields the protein CASSIGQGSYEQYF.

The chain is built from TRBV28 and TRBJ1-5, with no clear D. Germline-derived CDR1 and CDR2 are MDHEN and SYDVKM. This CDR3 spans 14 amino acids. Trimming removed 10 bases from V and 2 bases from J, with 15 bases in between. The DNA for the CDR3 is TGTGCCACAAAGGGAGGTTTGGGCAATCAGCCCCAGCATTTT. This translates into CATKGGLGNQPQHF.

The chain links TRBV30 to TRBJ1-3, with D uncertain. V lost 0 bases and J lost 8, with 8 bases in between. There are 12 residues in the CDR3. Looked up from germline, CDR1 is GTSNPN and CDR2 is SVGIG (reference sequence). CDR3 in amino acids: CAWSVSPDTIYF. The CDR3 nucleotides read TGTGCCTGGAGTGTATCCCCGGACACCATATATTTT.

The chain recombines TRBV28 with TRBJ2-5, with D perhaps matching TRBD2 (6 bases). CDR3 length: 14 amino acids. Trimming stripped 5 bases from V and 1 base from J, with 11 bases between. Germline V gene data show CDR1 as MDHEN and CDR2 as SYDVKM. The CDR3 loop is CASSVGGIQETQYF. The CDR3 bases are TGTGCCAGCAGTGTTGGGGGGATCCAAGAGACCCAGTACTTC.

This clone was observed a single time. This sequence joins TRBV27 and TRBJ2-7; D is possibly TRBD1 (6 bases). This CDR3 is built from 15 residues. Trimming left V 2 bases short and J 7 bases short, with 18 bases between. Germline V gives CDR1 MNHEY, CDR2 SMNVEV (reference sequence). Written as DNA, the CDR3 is TGTGCCAGCAGTTTAGATGGAGTACAGGGTTGGGAGCAGTACTTC. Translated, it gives CASSLDGVQGWEQYF.

The CDR3 loop is CASNTRGANTEAFF. DNA for the CDR3: TGTGCCAGCAATACCAGGGGGGCAAACACTGAAGCTTTCTTT. The gene calls are TRBV6-5 and TRBJ1-1; 7 bases map to TRBD1. Germline lookup yields CDR1 MNHEY and CDR2 SVGAGI. The CDR3 extends over 14 amino acids. The V and J ends lost 7 bases and 2 bases, in that order; junction bases with no gene match: 7.

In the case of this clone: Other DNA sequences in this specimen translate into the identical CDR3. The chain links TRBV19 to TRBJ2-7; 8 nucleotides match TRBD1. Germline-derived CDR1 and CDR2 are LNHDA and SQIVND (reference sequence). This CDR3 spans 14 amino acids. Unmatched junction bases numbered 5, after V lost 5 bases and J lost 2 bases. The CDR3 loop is CASSSLTGAYEQYF. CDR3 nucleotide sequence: TGTGCCAGTAGTTCCTTGACAGGGGCCTACGAGCAGTACTTC.

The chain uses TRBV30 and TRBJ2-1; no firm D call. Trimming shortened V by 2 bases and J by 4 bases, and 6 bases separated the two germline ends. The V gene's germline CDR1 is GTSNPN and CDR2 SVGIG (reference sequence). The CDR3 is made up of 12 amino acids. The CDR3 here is CAWSTGYNEQFF. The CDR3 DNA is TGTGCCTGGAGTACCGGGTACAATGAGCAGTTCTTC.

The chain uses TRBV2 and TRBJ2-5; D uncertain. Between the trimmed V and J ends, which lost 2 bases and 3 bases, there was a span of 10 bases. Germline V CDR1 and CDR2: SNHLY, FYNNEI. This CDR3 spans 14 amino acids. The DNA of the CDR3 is TGTGCCAGCAGTGAACCCCCAGGTGAAGAGACCCAGTACTTC. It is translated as CASSEPPGEETQYF.

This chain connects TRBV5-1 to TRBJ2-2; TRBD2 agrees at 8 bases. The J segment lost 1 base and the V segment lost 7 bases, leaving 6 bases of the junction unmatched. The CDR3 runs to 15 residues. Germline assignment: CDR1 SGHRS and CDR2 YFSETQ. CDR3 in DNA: TGCGCCAGCCGAGGGCTAGCGGGGAACACCGGGGAGCTGTTTTTT. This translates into CASRGLAGNTGELFF.

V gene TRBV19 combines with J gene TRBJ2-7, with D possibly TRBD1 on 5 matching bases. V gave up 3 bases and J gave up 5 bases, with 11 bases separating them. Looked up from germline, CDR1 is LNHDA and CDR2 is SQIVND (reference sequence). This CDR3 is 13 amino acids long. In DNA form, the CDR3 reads TGTGCCAGTAGTATTACAGGTTCGGACGAGCAGTACTTC. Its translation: CASSITGSDEQYF.

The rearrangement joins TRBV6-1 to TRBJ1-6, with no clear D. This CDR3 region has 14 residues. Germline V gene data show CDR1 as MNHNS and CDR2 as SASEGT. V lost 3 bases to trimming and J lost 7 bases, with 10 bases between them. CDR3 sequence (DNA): TGTGCCAGCAGTGACTGGCAGGCGAATTCACCCCTCCACTTT. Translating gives CASSDWQANSPLHF.

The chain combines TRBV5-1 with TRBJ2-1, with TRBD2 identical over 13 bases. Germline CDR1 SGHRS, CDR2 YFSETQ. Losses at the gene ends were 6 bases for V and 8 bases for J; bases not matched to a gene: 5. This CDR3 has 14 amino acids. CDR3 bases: TGCGCCAGCAAATGGACTAGCGGGAGCGATGAGCAGTTCTTC. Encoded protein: CASKWTSGSDEQFF.